The next 22 T cell receptor beta chains were all read from a single sample in a study of T cells after yellow fever vaccination. TCRdb itself ran the 5' RACE reads through MiXCR, one entry per CDR3 protein. Of about 170,000 distinct CDR3 sequences listed, 11% are singletons. The input for sequencing was CD8+ T cells sorted from PBMCs, taken 15 days after the yellow fever booster vaccination. The source is a man in his late teens or twenties who received the YFV17D yellow fever vaccine.

The chain couples TRBV7-2 to TRBJ1-1; 10 nucleotides align to TRBD1. In germline, CDR1 is SGHTA, CDR2 FQGNSA. V trimming: 1 base; J trimming: 3 bases; junction bases outside the gene matches: 2. The CDR3 length is 15 residues. The CDR3 is CASSLGGQGYTEAFF. The CDR3 coding sequence is TGTGCCAGCAGCTTAGGGGGACAGGGGTACACTGAAGCTTTCTTT.

The rearrangement links TRBV21-1 to TRBJ2-5; TRBD2 is taken as the D call from the table, unchecked against the DNA. TRBV21-1 is flagged as a pseudogene. The CDR3 has 15 amino acids. The CDR3 nucleotides read TGTGCCAGCAGCCCCCGGACTAGCGGGAAAGAGACCCAGTACTTC. Translation: CASSPRTSGKETQYF.

In its sample, this clonotype was seen a few times. The chain carries TRBV4-1 and TRBJ2-3, with D possibly matching TRBD1 (6 bases). The CDR3 totals 14 residues. Germline lookup yields CDR1 MGHRA and CDR2 YSYEKL. Deletions cut 5 bases from V and 4 bases from J, with 13 bases between. The CDR3 coding sequence is TGCGCCAGCAGCGCCAGGGGTCCGGCAGATACGCAGTATTTT. Translated, it gives CASSARGPADTQYF.

Only a few counts were recorded for this clonotype. The V gene is TRBV29-1, the J gene TRBJ2-5; no clear D gene. This CDR3 spans 13 amino acids. The ends were cut back, 0 bases at V and 3 bases at J, with 8 bases in the middle. Per germline, CDR1 SQVTM and CDR2 ANQGSEA. CDR3 sequence: CSVEEALKETQYF. DNA for the CDR3: TGCAGCGTTGAAGAGGCCCTAAAAGAGACCCAGTACTTC.

V and J are TRBV7-6 and TRBJ1-1, with a weak D call TRBD1 (5 bases). The CDR3 has 15 residues. Trimming stripped 1 base from V and 3 bases from J, with 12 bases between. Germline V lookup: CDR1 SGHVS, CDR2 FNYEAQ. CDR3 amino acids: CASSLGLGVYTEAFF. The CDR3 DNA reads as TGTGCCAGCAGCTTAGGGTTGGGGGTATACACTGAAGCTTTCTTT.

J is TRBJ2-7 and V is TRBV7-6; possibly TRBD2 for D (6 bases). CDR3 size: 14 residues. Germline V gene lookup returns CDR1 SGHVS and CDR2 FNYEAQ. V was cut by 5 bases and J by 1 base, with 12 bases left in between. The CDR3 sequence is CASSPAEGSYEQYF. Here the CDR3 DNA reads TGTGCCAGCAGCCCCGCGGAGGGGTCCTACGAGCAGTACTTC.

This clonotype was seen a handful of times. This sequence joins TRBV20-1 and TRBJ2-7; 16 bases fit TRBD2. The germline V gene has CDR1 DFQATT and CDR2 SNEGSKA (reference sequence). The CDR3 extends over 17 amino acids. The trim removed 6 bases at V and 0 bases at J, leaving 8 bases unmatched. Here the CDR3 reads CSAEGTSGGVHSYEQYF. CDR3 bases: TGCAGTGCAGAAGGGACTAGCGGGGGGGTACACTCCTACGAGCAGTACTTC.

This clonotype came up a few times. The CDR3: CASSYAEDFSPEEQYF. CDR3 DNA: TGTGCCAGCAGTTACGCGGAGGACTTCTCCCCGGAGGAGCAGTACTTC. The genes are TRBV6-2 or TRBV6-3 and TRBJ2-7; D perhaps matches TRBD2 (5 bases). CDR3 size: 16 residues. Trimming removed 2 bases at V and 7 bases at J, with 21 bases between. Germline values: CDR1 MNHEY, CDR2 SVGEGT.

V and J are TRBV24-1 and TRBJ2-1; weak D call: TRBD2 (5 bases). The CDR3 extends over 15 amino acids. V dropped 4 bases and J dropped 8 bases, with 17 bases sitting between them. The germline CDR1 and CDR2 sequences are KGHDR and SFDVKD. The CDR3 reads CATSETTRPDDEQFF. In DNA form, the CDR3 reads TGTGCCACCAGTGAGACTACTCGCCCCGACGATGAGCAGTTCTTC.

This rearrangement joins TRBV6-5 to TRBJ2-5, with D possibly matching TRBD1 (6 bases). Germline V gives CDR1 MNHEY, CDR2 SVGAGI. The CDR3 has 16 residues. V lost 3 bases and J lost 1, with 15 bases in between. CDR3 sequence reads: CASSYQAGVGQETQYF. The CDR3 region has the DNA TGTGCCAGCAGTTATCAGGCAGGGGTCGGCCAAGAGACCCAGTACTTC.

CDR3 in DNA: TGCGCCAGCAGCTTGGTTGCGACCAGCTCCTACAATGAGCAGTTCTTC. It is translated as CASSLVATSSYNEQFF. The rearrangement joins TRBV5-1 to TRBJ2-1; no reliable D call. CDR3 size: 16 residues. V lost 0 bases and J 0 bases, leaving 10 bases between the germline ends. Germline CDR1 reads SGHRS; CDR2 reads YFSETQ.

This clonotype was detected only a few times. This rearrangement joins TRBV4-1 to TRBJ2-1; TRBD1 is a possible D gene (5 bases). The CDR3 has 15 amino acids. V gave up 4 bases and J gave up 0 bases, with 10 bases separating them. CDR1 and CDR2 from the germline V gene are MGHRA and YSYEKL. In nucleotides, the CDR3 is TGCGCCAGCAGCCCGCGACAGTTCTCCTACAATGAGCAGTTCTTC. Amino acid sequence: CASSPRQFSYNEQFF.

This clonotype was counted at least ten times. The chain links TRBV7-9 to TRBJ2-7; no firm D call. Trimming removed 3 bases from V and 3 bases from J, with 12 bases in between. There are 14 residues in the CDR3. The V gene's germline CDR1 is SEHNR and CDR2 FQNEAQ (reference sequence). CDR3 sequence: CASSLRDTHYEQYF. The CDR3 DNA reads as TGTGCCAGCAGCTTGCGAGACACCCACTACGAGCAGTACTTC. Using reference TRBV7-9 and TRBJ2-7 for the parts outside the CDR3, the full variable domain is DTGVSQNPRHKITKRGQNVTFRCDPISEHNRLYWYRQTLGQGPEFLTYFQNEAQLEKSRLLSDRFSAERPKGSFSTLEIQRTEQGDSAMYLCASSLRDTHYEQYFGPGTRLTVT.

This clonotype was recorded many times. V usage is TRBV12-3 or TRBV12-4 and J usage is TRBJ1-2; D is ambiguous. Trimming stripped 5 bases from V and 3 bases from J, with 19 bases between. This CDR3 spans 16 amino acids. The CDR3 spells CASSPTGPQTYYGYTF. The DNA of the CDR3 is TGTGCCAGCAGTCCAACCGGGCCTCAGACCTACTATGGCTACACCTTC.

This rearrangement joins TRBV28 to TRBJ1-3, with a possible D match to TRBD1 (5 bases). The CDR3 loop spans 13 amino acids. The germline V gene has CDR1 MDHEN and CDR2 SYDVKM. Trimming stripped 2 bases from V and 8 bases from J, with 10 bases between. CDR3 residues: CASSLDGGYTIYF. Written as DNA, the CDR3 is TGTGCCAGCAGTTTAGACGGGGGTTACACCATATATTTT. The full variable domain, completed using reference TRBV28 and TRBJ1-3, is DVKVTQSSRYLVKRTGEKVFLECVQDMDHENMFWYRQDPGLGLRLIYFSYDVKMKEKGDIPEGYSVSREKKERFSLILESASTNQTSMYLCASSLDGGYTIYFGEGSWLTVV.

The genes are TRBV7-8 and TRBJ2-7, with 7 bases aligning to TRBD1. The CDR3 covers 15 residues. V lost 5 bases to trimming and J lost 2 bases; unmatched junction nucleotides: 9. Looked up from germline, CDR1 is SGHVS and CDR2 is FQNEAQ. CDR3 loop: CASSPSSDRAYEQYV. CDR3 in DNA: TGTGCCAGCAGCCCCTCGAGCGACAGGGCCTACGAGCAGTACGTC.

In its sample, this clonotype was seen a few times. The rearrangement joins TRBV5-1 to TRBJ2-7, with TRBD2 matching over 13 bases. The CDR3 is 16 residues long. Germline lookup yields CDR1 SGHRS and CDR2 YFSETQ. Losses at the gene ends were 7 bases for V and 0 bases for J; bases not matched to a gene: 7. CDR3 in amino acids: CASSGLAGAGSYEQYF. As DNA, the CDR3 is TGCGCCAGCTCTGGACTAGCGGGGGCTGGCTCCTACGAGCAGTACTTC.

This clonotype appeared a few times. CDR3 amino acids: CSVEKQGMPGELFF. CDR3 nucleotides: TGCAGCGTTGAGAAACAGGGAATGCCCGGGGAGCTGTTTTTT. The V call is TRBV29-1, the J call TRBJ2-2, with a possible D match to TRBD1 (6 bases). This CDR3 contains 14 residues. Germline V lookup: CDR1 SQVTM, CDR2 ANQGSEA. With 3 bases removed from V and 6 bases from J, the gap between germline ends came to 14 bases.

In this sample, this clonotype turned up many times. The chain joins TRBV7-8 to TRBJ1-5; no clear D. Per the germline V gene, CDR1 is SGHVS and CDR2 is FQNEAQ. Trimming removed 5 bases at V and 1 base at J, with 9 bases between. The CDR3 length is 14 residues. CDR3 in amino acids: CASSRPDSNQPQHF. In DNA form, the CDR3 reads TGTGCCAGCAGCCGACCGGACAGCAATCAGCCCCAGCATTTT.

As DNA, the CDR3 is TGTGCCACCAGCACCTTTGGGGTGATTCAAGAGACCCAGTACTTC. Encoded protein: CATSTFGVIQETQYF. This sequence joins TRBV15 and TRBJ2-5; no firm D call. The CDR3 covers 15 residues. CDR1 and CDR2 from the germline V gene are LNHNV and YYDKDF (reference sequence). Trimming cost V 4 bases and J 2 bases, with 14 bases left between them.

Only a few counts were recorded for this clonotype. This chain uses TRBV12-3 or TRBV12-4 with TRBJ2-3, with 7 positions matching TRBD2. With V trimmed by 5 bases and J by 13 bases, 12 bases remained unmatched. CDR3 length: 13 residues. The CDR3 region has the DNA TGTGCCAGCAGTGGATCCGGGACTAAGCCTGAGTATTTT. Translated: CASSGSGTKPEYF.

This clonotype appeared many times. The chain carries TRBV4-2 and TRBJ2-1, with TRBD2 matching over 7 bases. Germline values: CDR1 LGHNA, CDR2 YNFKEQ. V trimming: 1 base; J trimming: 4 bases; junction bases outside the gene matches: 16. CDR3 length: 19 residues. The CDR3 DNA is TGTGCCAGCAGCCAAGTCGCAGCATTGGTGGGGGGGTTTTACAATGAGCAGTTCTTC. Encoded protein: CASSQVAALVGGFYNEQFF.